This is a list of T cell receptor beta chains from one sample in a study of T cells in narcolepsy. Sequencing used immunoSEQ multiplex PCR; TCRdb keeps in-frame clones, though not all of them. The sample holds about 32,000 clones; about 85% are singletons and the top ten take 0.8% to 0.95%. Sequencing used CD45RA- memory CD4+ T cells from PBMCs. All receptors derive from a human donor with narcolepsy. Each CDR3 is given with its conserved first and last residue. A D gene is named only where the DNA matches it firmly. A row's size may be missing; if present it is once, few, many or a size class.

D gene,J gene,V gene,clone size,CDR3 DNA,CDR3 protein
TRBD1,TRBJ1-1,TRBV28,NA,TGTGCCAGCAGTCCCCGGGACAGGGCTGAAGCTTTCTTT,CASSPRDRAEAFF
NA,TRBJ2-5,TRBV11-3,NA,TGTGCCAGCAGCTTAATCTCCGGGGACCAAGGGACCCAGTACTTC,CASSLISGDQGTQYF
TRBD1,TRBJ2-7,TRBV28,NA,TGTGCCAGCATCACACAAGGGGACAGGACCTACGAGCAGTACTTC,CASITQGDRTYEQYF
NA,TRBJ1-1,TRBV4-1,NA,TGCGCCAGCAGGGGACTCCTAAGGAACACTGAAGCTTTCTTT,CASRGLLRNTEAFF
NA,TRBJ1-1,TRBV5-1,once,TGCGCCAGCAGCTTGGCCACCAGTCAGATTAACACTGAAGCTTTCTTT,CASSLATSQINTEAFF
NA,TRBJ2-5,TRBV18,NA,TGTGCCAGCTCACCGACGGGGCCATTGGAGACCCAGTACTTC,CASSPTGPLETQYF
NA,TRBJ1-1,TRBV6-1,few,TGTGCCAGCAGTGTAGCAGGATTTGAAGCTTTCTTT,CASSVAGFEAFF
TRBD2,TRBJ2-3,TRBV6-1,NA,TGTGCCAGCAGTGAAGCGCGGGGGGCAGGGGTAACAGATACGCAGTATTTT,CASSEARGAGVTDTQYF
NA,TRBJ1-1,TRBV27,NA,TGTGCCAGCAGTTTACTGGGGCTTTCACAGCCCGAAGCTTTCTTT,CASSLLGLSQPEAFF
NA,TRBJ1-4,TRBV4-3,few,TGCGCCAGCAGCCAAGATGAAGGGGCGGGTAATGAAAAACTGTTTTTT,CASSQDEGAGNEKLFF
TRBD1,TRBJ1-2,TRBV19,NA,TGTGCCAGTAGTAAAACAGGGGGGATCTATGGCTACACCTTC,CASSKTGGIYGYTF
TRBD2,TRBJ2-7,TRBV7-9,NA,TGTGCCAGCAGCAATAGCGGGGGCTCCTACGAGCAGTACTTC,CASSNSGGSYEQYF
TRBD2,TRBJ2-1,TRBV5-5,NA,TGTGCCAGCAGCTTGGTTAGCGGGGGGGCAGAGGAGCAGTTCTTC,CASSLVSGGAEEQFF
NA,TRBJ2-4,TRBV7-2,NA,TGTGCCAGCAGCTTAGTCAATGGAATGGGCAAAAACATTCAGTACTTC,CASSLVNGMGKNIQYF
TRBD2,TRBJ2-5,TRBV7-2,NA,TGTGCCAGCAGCTCGACTAGCGGGACTCCTCAGTACTTC,CASSSTSGTPQYF
TRBD2,TRBJ2-4,TRBV2,NA,TGTGCCAGCAGCGGGACTAGCGGGACCGCCCGGCGAATTCAGTACTTC,CASSGTSGTARRIQYF
NA,TRBJ2-2,TRBV7-2,NA,TGTGCCAGCAGCTCCGTGGCTCTTAGGAACACCGGGGAGCTGTTTTTT,CASSSVALRNTGELFF
NA,TRBJ2-4,TRBV15,NA,TGTGCCACCAGCAGAGACGCCATATTAGCCAAAAACATTCAGTACTTC,CATSRDAILAKNIQYF
TRBD1,TRBJ2-1,TRBV7-3,NA,TGTGCCAGCAGCAACCGGGACAGGAGATTGTTCTTC,CASSNRDRRLFF
TRBD1,TRBJ1-2,TRBV28,few,TGTGCCAGCAGCCGCGGGGGACAGCTAGTCTATGGCTACACCTTC,CASSRGGQLVYGYTF
TRBD1,TRBJ1-2,TRBV7-2,NA,TGTGCCAGCAGCTTAACAGGGGACAACTATGGCTACACCTTC,CASSLTGDNYGYTF
TRBD2,TRBJ2-1,TRBV5-6,once,TGTGCCAGCAGCTTGAGGACTAGAGAGGGGATACAGTTCTTC,CASSLRTREGIQFF
TRBD1,TRBJ1-1,TRBV19,few,TGTGCCAGTAGTATCGGCGGGACAGGGAGGACTGAAGCTTTCTTT,CASSIGGTGRTEAFF
NA,TRBJ2-7,TRBV5-1,NA,TGCGCCAGCAGCTTTTCCGGCCCTACCTACGAGCAGTACTTC,CASSFSGPTYEQYF